These 25 T cell receptor beta chains originate from one sample sequenced in a study of OX40 agonist ivuxolimab in advanced cancers. Libraries were prepared by immunoSEQ multiplex PCR; TCRdb keeps only in-frame clonotypes and omits some of them. The table has under 100,000 clones, 75% to 90% seen once. This specimen consisted of CD4+ or CD8+ T cells sorted from blood, obtained in a trial of the OX40 agonist ivuxolimab. The receptors were gathered from an adult with an advanced solid tumor such as melanoma, head and neck, liver or kidney cancer.

This chain connects TRBV6-5 to TRBJ2-6; D might be TRBD1 or TRBD2, each matching 5 bases. Germline CDR1 MNHEY, CDR2 SVGAGI. V lost 0 bases and J 4 bases, leaving 10 bases between the germline ends. CDR3 size: 16 residues. The CDR3 coding sequence is TGTGCCAGCAGTTACTCGAAAGGGACCGGGGCCAACGTCCTGACTTTC. Translation: CASSYSKGTGANVLTF.

This sequence joins TRBV4-1 and TRBJ2-5; TRBD2 is a possible D gene (6 bases). Trimming shortened V by 1 base and J by 7 bases, and 25 bases separated the two germline ends. This CDR3 region has 18 residues. CDR1 is MGHRA, CDR2 YSYEKL, per germline. The DNA of the CDR3 is TGCGCCAGCAGCCAAGCTTCGGCGAGTAGTAGCGGAACGTGGACCCAGTACTTC. It is translated as CASSQASASSSGTWTQYF.

The chain combines TRBV10-3 with TRBJ1-3; a weak D match, TRBD1 (5 bases). The V end lost 11 bases, the J end lost 1 base, and 9 bases lay between the germline ends. The CDR3 loop spans 12 amino acids. Per germline, CDR1 ENHRY and CDR2 SYGVKD. The CDR3 DNA follows: TGTGCCGTTGGGGGGTCTGGAAACACCATATATTTT. Translated: CAVGGSGNTIYF.

The chain links TRBV7-8 to TRBJ1-2, with D perhaps matching TRBD1 (6 bases). CDR1 SGHVS and CDR2 FQNEAQ come from the germline V gene. CDR3 length: 15 residues. V lost 1 base, J lost 2 bases, and 11 bases lay in between. The CDR3 loop reads CASSLVTGMNYGYTF. CDR3 sequence (DNA): TGTGCCAGCAGCTTAGTTACAGGGATGAACTATGGCTACACCTTC.

This clone is a singleton in its sample. This chain connects TRBV6-6 to TRBJ2-2, with D perhaps assigned TRBD1 or TRBD2 (6 bases each). V was pared by 9 bases and J by 6 bases, with 20 bases between. This CDR3 is built from 15 residues. Germline CDR1 reads MNHNY; CDR2 reads SVGAGI (reference sequence). CDR3 region: CASTAAPRGAGELFF. As DNA, the CDR3 is TGTGCCAGTACCGCGGCACCAAGGGGGGCCGGGGAGCTGTTTTTT.

The genes are TRBV6-5 and TRBJ1-4; the D gene is possibly TRBD1 (5 bases). Germline V gene lookup returns CDR1 MNHEY and CDR2 SVGAGI. The V gene lost 2 bases and the J gene lost 10 bases, with 20 bases spanning the gap. The CDR3 covers 16 residues. The CDR3: CASSYRLTDGTGKLFF. CDR3 DNA sequence: TGTGCCAGCAGTTACCGCCTGACGGACGGGACTGGAAAACTGTTTTTT.

The chain has TRBV7-6 and TRBJ1-1, with a possible D match to TRBD1 (5 bases). Germline V CDR1 and CDR2: SGHVS, FNYEAQ. The V and J ends lost 5 bases and 5 bases respectively, with 12 bases between them. The CDR3 runs 13 residues. CDR3 protein: CASSHGGRTEAFF. The DNA for the CDR3 is TGTGCCAGCAGCCATGGGGGGAGAACTGAAGCTTTCTTT.

This chain joins TRBV6-1 and TRBJ1-1, with D tentatively TRBD1 (6 bases). CDR3 length: 14 residues. Per germline, CDR1 MNHNS and CDR2 SASEGT. With 4 bases removed from V and 4 bases from J, the gap between germline ends came to 13 bases. CDR3 region: CASSAGGQFTEAFF. In nucleotides, the CDR3 is TGTGCCAGCAGTGCCGGAGGACAGTTCACTGAAGCTTTCTTT.

V gene TRBV11-2 combines with J gene TRBJ1-2, with D maybe TRBD1 (6 bases). The CDR3 has 14 amino acids. V lost 5 bases to trimming and J lost 9 bases, with 19 bases between them. Germline assignment: CDR1 SGHAT and CDR2 FQNNGV. CDR3 bases: TGTGCCAGCAGCCAAAGCCAGTCGGGGGGCAGCTACACCTTC. Its translation is CASSQSQSGGSYTF.

The J gene is TRBJ2-1, the V gene TRBV6-5, with TRBD2 matching over 8 bases. With 8 bases clipped from V and 8 bases from J, the junction kept 8 bases outside the gene matches. This CDR3 is 13 amino acids long. Per the germline V gene, CDR1 is MNHEY and CDR2 is SVGAGI. The CDR3 DNA reads TGTGCCAGCGCGGGGGGTGGAGGGGATGAGCAGTTCTTC. Translating it yields CASAGGGGDEQFF.

The V and J genes are TRBV7-8 and TRBJ1-3, with D unresolved. This CDR3 region has 14 residues. From germline, CDR1 is SGHVS and CDR2 FQNEAQ. The V and J ends lost 4 bases and 2 bases respectively, with 9 bases between them. CDR3 region: CASSSPGAGNTIYF. CDR3 DNA sequence: TGTGCCAGCAGCTCCCCGGGAGCTGGAAACACCATATATTTT.

This clone was seen more than once but under ten times. This chain uses TRBV5-4 with TRBJ1-2, with D uncertain. Trimming shortened V by 2 bases and J by 1 base, and 6 bases separated the two germline ends. Per the germline V gene, CDR1 is SGHNT and CDR2 is YYREEE (reference sequence). The CDR3 is 13 residues long. The CDR3 reads CASSFTDNYGYTF. CDR3 DNA sequence: TGTGCCAGCAGCTTCACAGATAACTATGGCTACACCTTC.

This clone came up once. The rearrangement joins TRBV14 to TRBJ2-3; 12 bases are a match to TRBD2. J was trimmed by 5 bases and V by 4 bases; bases with no gene match: 4. CDR1 is SGHDN, CDR2 FVKESK, per germline. This CDR3 spans 15 amino acids. Written as DNA, the CDR3 is TGTGCCAGCAGCCCTCTAGCGGGGGGGAAAGATACGCAGTATTTT. Its protein is CASSPLAGGKDTQYF.

The chain links TRBV5-1 to TRBJ2-7, with D perhaps assigned TRBD1 or TRBD2 (5 bases each). V was trimmed by 0 bases and J by 4 bases, leaving 11 bases between them. The germline CDR1 and CDR2 sequences are SGHRS and YFSETQ. This CDR3 comprises 14 residues. In nucleotides, the CDR3 is TGCGCCAGCAGCTTGGGGGACCTCGCTTACGAGCAGTACTTC. It specifies CASSLGDLAYEQYF. The entire variable domain, with the rest obtained from reference TRBV5-1 and TRBJ2-7, is as follows: KAGVTQTPRYLIKTRGQQVTLSCSPISGHRSVSWYQQTPGQGLQFLFEYFSETQRNKGNFPGRFSGRQFSNSRSEMNVSTLELGDSALYLCASSLGDLAYEQYFGPGTRLTVT.

With regard to this clone: The same CDR3 can be traced to other DNA sequences in this sample. This rearrangement joins TRBV29-1 to TRBJ1-2, with 10 bases aligning to TRBD1. The CDR3 runs 13 residues. J lost 8 bases, V lost 8 bases, and 11 bases had no gene match. Germline V gene lookup returns CDR1 SQVTM and CDR2 ANQGSEA. The CDR3 nucleotides are TGCAGCATCGGACAGGGGGATAGGAGAGGCTACACCTTC. Encoded protein: CSIGQGDRRGYTF.

The J gene is TRBJ2-5, the V gene TRBV30; a possible D gene is TRBD2 (6 bases). The V gene's germline CDR1 is GTSNPN and CDR2 SVGIG (reference sequence). The CDR3 has 14 amino acids. The germline V and J ends were trimmed by 3 bases and 3 bases, with 14 bases remaining between them. CDR3 nucleotide sequence: TGTGCCTGGAGCCCCTTAGCGGAAAAAGAGACCCAGTACTTC. It yields the protein CAWSPLAEKETQYF. The full variable domain, in which reference TRBV30 and TRBJ2-5 provide the parts outside the CDR3, is SQTIHQWPATLVQPVGSPLSLECTVEGTSNPNLYWYRQAAGRGLQLLFYSVGIGQISSEVPQNLSASRPQDRQFILSSKKLLLSDSGFYLCAWSPLAEKETQYFGPGTRLLVL.

The rearrangement uses TRBV19 and TRBJ2-2; D gene ambiguous. The germline V and J ends were trimmed by 1 base and 3 bases, with 6 bases remaining between them. The CDR3 has 14 residues. The germline CDR1 and CDR2 sequences are LNHDA and SQIVND (reference sequence). CDR3 bases: TGTGCCAGTAGTATAGCTCGTTACACCGGGGAGCTGTTTTTT. Its translation: CASSIARYTGELFF.

Only one count was recorded for this clone. This chain links TRBV30 with TRBJ1-2; D remains unclear. The germline CDR1 and CDR2 sequences are GTSNPN and SVGIG (reference sequence). The CDR3 contains 13 residues. V was cut by 0 bases and J by 5 bases, with 10 bases left in between. CDR3 residues: CAWSVRREYGYTF. In DNA, the CDR3 is TGTGCCTGGAGTGTACGGCGGGAGTATGGCTACACCTTC. Together with reference TRBV30 and TRBJ1-2, the CDR3 gives the full variable domain: SQTIHQWPATLVQPVGSPLSLECTVEGTSNPNLYWYRQAAGRGLQLLFYSVGIGQISSEVPQNLSASRPQDRQFILSSKKLLLSDSGFYLCAWSVRREYGYTFGSGTRLTVV.

The chain employs TRBV6-5 and TRBJ1-2, with 8 nucleotides matching TRBD1. Per germline, CDR1 MNHEY and CDR2 SVGAGI. With V trimmed by 7 bases and J by 7 bases, 5 bases remained unmatched. The CDR3 has 12 residues. The CDR3 coding sequence is TGTGCCAGCATTACAGGGGGTAGTGGCTACACCTTC. This codes for CASITGGSGYTF.

This sequence joins TRBV4-3 and TRBJ1-3; no definite D call. The V end lost 0 bases, the J end lost 4 bases, and 16 bases lay between the germline ends. Germline lookup yields CDR1 LGHNA and CDR2 YSLEER. The CDR3 extends over 17 amino acids. CDR3 amino acids: CASSQDAAVSRGNTIYF. In DNA, the CDR3 is TGCGCCAGCAGCCAAGATGCAGCCGTGAGTCGAGGAAACACCATATATTTT.

This clone was seen just once. V and J are TRBV27 and TRBJ1-1; D gene ambiguous. The CDR3 is 18 amino acids. Germline CDR1 MNHEY, CDR2 SMNVEV (reference sequence). V gave up 2 bases and J gave up 2 bases, with 21 bases separating them. The CDR3 here is CASSLRSYRADANTEAFF. For the CDR3, the DNA is TGTGCCAGCAGTTTAAGGTCTTATAGAGCAGACGCCAACACTGAAGCTTTCTTT.

The chain recombines TRBV6-5 with TRBJ1-2; D unclear. V was pared by 2 bases and J by 3 bases, with 13 bases between. Germline V CDR1 and CDR2: MNHEY, SVGAGI. The CDR3 contains 15 residues. CDR3 amino acids: CASSYGPYGDYGYTF. The CDR3 coding sequence is TGTGCCAGCAGTTACGGACCCTACGGAGACTATGGCTACACCTTC.

The rearrangement uses TRBV5-1 and TRBJ2-7; 10 positions agree with TRBD1. Germline V CDR1 and CDR2: SGHRS, YFSETQ. Germline trimming cut 4 bases from V and 6 bases from J; bases unmatched to any gene: 7. This CDR3 is 14 amino acids long. The chain's CDR3 is CASSQTGGTGEQYF. The CDR3 nucleotides are TGCGCCAGCAGCCAGACAGGGGGCACGGGCGAGCAGTACTTC.

The rearrangement links TRBV6-5 to TRBJ2-5, with D perhaps given as TRBD1 or TRBD2 (5 bases each). Trimming took 7 bases from V and 3 from J, leaving 18 bases between them. CDR3 size: 15 residues. The germline V gene encodes CDR1 MNHEY and CDR2 SVGAGI. CDR3 protein: CASTRTGTLKETQYF. CDR3 bases: TGTGCCAGCACCCGAACCGGGACCCTCAAAGAGACCCAGTACTTC.

The chain has TRBV5-1 and TRBJ2-2; TRBD2 is a possible D gene (6 bases). The CDR3 runs 15 residues. Trimming pared 1 base from V and 3 bases from J, leaving 10 bases between. Germline loops: CDR1 SGHRS, CDR2 YFSETQ. The CDR3 DNA is TGCGCCAGCAGCTTGATCGGGGGAGACACCGGGGAGCTGTTTTTT. Its translation: CASSLIGGDTGELFF. The entire variable domain, with the rest obtained from reference TRBV5-1 and TRBJ2-2, is as follows: KAGVTQTPRYLIKTRGQQVTLSCSPISGHRSVSWYQQTPGQGLQFLFEYFSETQRNKGNFPGRFSGRQFSNSRSEMNVSTLELGDSALYLCASSLIGGDTGELFFGEGSRLTVL.